A selection of T cell receptor beta chains follows, all from one sample in a study of blood T cell repertoires in COVID-19. Measured with immunoSEQ multiplex PCR; TCRdb has only the in-frame clones, and not every one. The sample carries over 80,000 clones, about 87% recorded once. The specimen was peripheral blood. The receptors originated from a human donor in a cohort sampled during active COVID-19. CDR3s include the opening cysteine and the closing phenylalanine or tryptophan. Each record gives: clone size, J gene, V gene, D gene, CDR3 DNA, CDR3 protein. A D gene is named only where the DNA matches it firmly. Clone size is not always given. Where it is, it says once, few, many or a class for expanded clones.

NA	TRBJ2-1	TRBV29-1	TRBD2	TGCAGCGTTGCCCAGCGGGAGGAACTTGAGCAGTTCTTC	CSVAQREELEQFF
once	TRBJ2-7	TRBV11-1	NA	TGTGCCAGCAGCCCGGGACTCAGGACGGACGAGCAGTACTTC	CASSPGLRTDEQYF
NA	TRBJ2-7	TRBV7-2	TRBD2	TGTGCCAGCAGCTTGTCCCGTAACGGCGGGAGCTCCTACGAGCAGTACTTC	CASSLSRNGGSSYEQYF
NA	TRBJ2-7	TRBV5-1	NA	TGCGCCAGCAGCGATGGGGGCAGATACGAGCAGTACTTC	CASSDGGRYEQYF
NA	TRBJ1-2	TRBV7-2	TRBD1	TGTGCCAGCAGCTTATCAGGGGGCGGATATGGCTACACCTTC	CASSLSGGGYGYTF
NA	TRBJ2-7	TRBV19	TRBD2	TGTGCCAGTAGTATTAGAAGCGGGGCAGCGAGCTCCTACGAGCAGTACTTC	CASSIRSGAASSYEQYF
NA	TRBJ2-1	TRBV27	TRBD2	TGTGCCAGCAGGCTAGCGGCTCTGGGTGAGCAGTTCTTC	CASRLAALGEQFF
NA	TRBJ2-2	TRBV11-3	NA	TGTGCCAGCAGTAAAGGGCAGGGTTGGGGCACCGGGGAGCTGTTTTTT	CASSKGQGWGTGELFF
NA	TRBJ2-5	TRBV29-1	NA	TGCAGCGTTGTGCCGGAAGAGACCCAGTACTTC	CSVVPEETQYF
NA	TRBJ2-7	TRBV10-3	TRBD2	TGTGCCATCAGGGGGACTAGCGGGAGAAACGAGCAGTACTTC	CAIRGTSGRNEQYF
NA	TRBJ2-5	TRBV24-1	NA	TGTGCCACCAGTGATTTTTCAATAGACAGGCGGGAGACCCAGTACTTC	CATSDFSIDRRETQYF
NA	TRBJ2-7	TRBV7-8	TRBD2	TGTGCCAGCACCCCTTCCCGGGAGGGCCGACCCCCCAACGAGCAGTACTTC	CASTPSREGRPPNEQYF
once	TRBJ1-4	TRBV19	NA	TGTGCCAGTAGTATAGATCCCCCAGGGTCTAATGAAAAACTGTTTTTT	CASSIDPPGSNEKLFF
NA	TRBJ2-5	TRBV2	TRBD2	TGTGCCAGCAGTGGTAGTAGCGGGAGTGTTGGAGAGACCCAGTACTTC	CASSGSSGSVGETQYF
NA	TRBJ2-3	TRBV6-5	NA	TGTGCCAGCAACCGCAACCCGGGGGATACGCAGTATTTT	CASNRNPGDTQYF
NA	TRBJ1-2	TRBV7-9	NA	TGTGCCAGCAGCTTAGGTATAGCCAGGGCTAACTATGGCTACACCTTC	CASSLGIARANYGYTF
NA	TRBJ1-5	TRBV6-5	NA	TGTGCCAGCAACTTCGACAGGAGCAATCAGCCCCAGCATTTT	CASNFDRSNQPQHF
few	TRBJ2-7	TRBV5-1	NA	TGCGCCAGCAGCTTGTGGCAGGGTCCCTACGAGCAGTACTTC	CASSLWQGPYEQYF
NA	TRBJ2-7	TRBV6-2/TRBV6-3	NA	TGTGCCAGCAGTTTACCGGGTGGAAGCTCCTACGAGCAGTACTTC	CASSLPGGSSYEQYF
NA	TRBJ1-1	TRBV11-3	TRBD1	TGTGCCAGCAGCTGGAGTCAGGGGGCTGAAGCTTTCTTT	CASSWSQGAEAFF
NA	TRBJ2-1	TRBV28	TRBD2	TGTGCCAGCAGTTTAGTTACTAGCGGGAGCAATGAGCAGTTCTTC	CASSLVTSGSNEQFF
NA	TRBJ1-5	TRBV29-1	NA	TGCAGCGTTGGAGGGAATCAGCCCCAGCATTTT	CSVGGNQPQHF
few	TRBJ1-1	TRBV5-1	NA	TGCGCCAGCAGCTTGTATGCGAATCGGGACACTGAAGCTTTCTTT	CASSLYANRDTEAFF
NA	TRBJ1-2	TRBV5-6	TRBD1	TGTGCCAGCAGCTTGGATTTCGGACAGGGTTTGGTTGGCTACACCTTC	CASSLDFGQGLVGYTF
NA	TRBJ2-1	TRBV7-3	NA	TGTGCCAGCAGCTTAACGTTGGCCGGGTACAATGAGCAGTTCTTC	CASSLTLAGYNEQFF
NA	TRBJ2-6	TRBV7-9	NA	TGTGCCAGCAGCTTAGGTACTTCCGCGGCCAACGTCCTGACTTTC	CASSLGTSAANVLTF
NA	TRBJ2-5	TRBV11-3	NA	TGTGCCAGCAGCTTAGGGTCGGGACTCGAAGAGACCCAGTACTTC	CASSLGSGLEETQYF